This T cell receptor (beta chain) was profiled in a study of identical twins. Overall study results and limits: Conclusions came from cross-sectional statistical analysis, not from following the same donors. A lower insertion count was a feature of abundant cord blood beta clonotypes, with no such feature in memory repertoires.

Regarding this clonotype: The antigen is undetermined.

Trimming at V came to 11 bases and at J to 2 bases, leaving 18 bases not matched to a gene. The CDR3 runs 18 residues. One entry per CDR3 protein results from TCRdb running MiXCR on the 5' RACE reads. The sample includes about 690,000 distinct CDR3 sequences, roughly 20% of them seen just once. The same data also went into a second study, on T cells expressing NK-cell markers.

The chain uses TRBV12-3 or TRBV12-4 and TRBJ2-6; 7 bases align to TRBD1. What was sequenced was PBMCs. The clonotype was recovered from a woman younger than 30 in good health. The CDR3 bases are TGTGCCTTCAGTTTAGGAACCAGGGGGAAGGCTGGGGCCAACGTCCTGACTTTC. It encodes CAFSLGTRGKAGANVLTF.